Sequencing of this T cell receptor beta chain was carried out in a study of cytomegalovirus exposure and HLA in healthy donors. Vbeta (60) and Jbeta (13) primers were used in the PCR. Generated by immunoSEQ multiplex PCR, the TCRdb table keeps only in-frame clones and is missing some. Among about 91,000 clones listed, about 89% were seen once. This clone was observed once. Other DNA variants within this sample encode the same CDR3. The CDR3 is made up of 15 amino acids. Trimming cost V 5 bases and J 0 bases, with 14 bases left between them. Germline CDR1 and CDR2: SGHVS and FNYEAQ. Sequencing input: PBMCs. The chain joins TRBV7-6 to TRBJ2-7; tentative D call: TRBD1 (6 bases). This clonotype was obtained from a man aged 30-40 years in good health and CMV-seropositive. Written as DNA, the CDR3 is TGTGCCAGCAGCCTTGGGACATCGAGCTCCTACGAGCAGTACTTC. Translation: CASSLGTSSSYEQYF.